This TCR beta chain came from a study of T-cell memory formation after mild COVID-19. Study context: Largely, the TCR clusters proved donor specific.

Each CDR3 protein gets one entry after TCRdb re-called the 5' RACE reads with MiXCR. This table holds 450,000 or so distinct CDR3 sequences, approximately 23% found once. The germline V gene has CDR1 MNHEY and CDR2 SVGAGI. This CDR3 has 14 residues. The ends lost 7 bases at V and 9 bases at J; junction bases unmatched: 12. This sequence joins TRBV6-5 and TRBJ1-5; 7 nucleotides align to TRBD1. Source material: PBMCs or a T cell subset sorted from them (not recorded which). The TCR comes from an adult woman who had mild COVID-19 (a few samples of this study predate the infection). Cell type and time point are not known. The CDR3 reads CASTRDRDGGPQHF. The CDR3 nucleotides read TGTGCCAGCACAAGAGACAGGGATGGTGGGCCCCAGCATTTT.